This note documents a single TCR beta chain sequence. The target antigen is unknown. The donors belonged to the approximately 120-subject validation cohort, separate from the roughly 650-subject first cohort. Germline V gives CDR1 MDHEN, CDR2 SYDVKM. This CDR3 is 16 amino acids long. After removal of 7 bases from V and 8 bases from J, the junction contained 17 bases not matched to a gene. This specimen belongs to a study of cytomegalovirus exposure and HLA in healthy donors. Study details: The 120 or so validation repertoires were produced on the same platform as the 720 or so repertoires of the first cohort. This was reported in a later analysis. Findings of the study overall: According to a subsequent analysis, TCR clusters from the first cohort were inclined to appear together in the 100 to 150 validation repertoires. The CMV antigen specificity of a few CMV-associated chains was confirmed through in vitro analysis.

This table comes from immunoSEQ multiplex PCR, and its TCRdb copy is limited to in-frame clones, with some not included. The profile shows around 260,000 clones, around 91% of them singletons. This chain connects TRBV28 to TRBJ2-1; 7 positions match TRBD1. The sample taken for sequencing was PBMCs. This TCR was recovered from a woman in her twenties or thirties in good health and CMV-seronegative. The CDR3, as DNA: TGTGCCAGCACCCTGGGCGGGCGGCGAGGGGGCGATGAGCAGTTCTTC. Translation gives CASTLGGRRGGDEQFF.